The next 6 T cell receptor beta chains were all read from a single sample in a study of blood T cell repertoires in COVID-19 (dated by TCRdb to 2018 to 2021). The library relied on the immunoSEQ multiplex PCR assay. Entries here come from immuneACCESS through TCRdb and include only in-frame sequences with V and J called. Some clones fail to appear in such tables; in the studies checked, an unresolved V gene covers under half of the shortfall, and the cause of the remainder is unknown. In this sample the table shows hundreds of thousands of clones, around 90% of which occur a single time. The top ten clones comprise approximately 1.6% of the sample. Sequencing input: PBMCs or T cells enriched from blood (not recorded which). These receptors were collected from a woman aged 50 to 65 who had recovered from COVID-19.

In its sample, this clone was seen a few times. The rearrangement joins TRBV10-3 to TRBJ2-7; possible D gene TRBD1, 5 bases. The V gene's germline CDR1 is ENHRY and CDR2 SYGVKD. The germline V and J ends were trimmed by 2 bases and 3 bases, with 11 bases remaining between them. The CDR3 runs to 14 residues. The CDR3 DNA reads TGTGCCATCAGTGAGCGATCAGGGAACTACGAGCAGTACTTC. This codes for CAISERSGNYEQYF.

This chain connects TRBV11-1 to TRBJ2-1; the D gene is possibly TRBD1 (6 bases). V was clipped by 0 bases and J by 7 bases, with 22 bases between them. This CDR3 contains 18 residues. Germline-derived CDR1 and CDR2 are SGHAT and FQDESV (reference sequence). The CDR3 sequence is CASSLASGDSLRGNEQFF. The CDR3 DNA reads TGTGCCAGCAGCTTAGCTTCTGGTGACAGTCTTAGGGGGAATGAGCAGTTCTTC.

The V and J genes are TRBV3-1 (or the pseudogene TRBV3-2) and TRBJ1-5; D unclear. Germline CDR1 is LGHDT and CDR2 is YNNKEL (reference sequence). V lost 4 bases to trimming and J lost 3 bases, with 13 bases between them. The CDR3 is 15 amino acids. The DNA for the CDR3 is TGTGCCAGCAGCCGCGACACTTCTCACAATCAGCCCCAGCATTTT. This gives the protein CASSRDTSHNQPQHF.

J is TRBJ2-1 and V is TRBV7-9; 11 nucleotides line up with TRBD2. Germline CDR1 reads SEHNR; CDR2 reads FQNEAQ (reference sequence). With 5 bases clipped from V and 7 bases from J, the junction kept 7 bases outside the gene matches. The CDR3 contains 15 residues. The CDR3 bases are TGTGCCAGCAGCCGACTAGCGGGAAGTAGTAATGAGCAGTTCTTC. Encoded protein: CASSRLAGSSNEQFF.

This rearrangement joins TRBV5-5 to TRBJ2-1, with 9 bases fitting TRBD2. The junction had 9 bases not matched to a gene; V was cut back by 5 bases and J by 6 bases. The CDR3 runs to 15 residues. Germline lookup yields CDR1 SGHKS and CDR2 YYEKEE (reference sequence). CDR3 region: CASSSPGLAINEQFF. CDR3 DNA sequence: TGTGCCAGCAGTTCGCCGGGACTAGCCATCAATGAGCAGTTCTTC.

The V and J genes are TRBV29-1 and TRBJ2-1; 13 bases agree with TRBD2. With V trimmed by 3 bases and J by 3 bases, 11 bases remained unmatched. The length of the CDR3 is 18 residues. CDR1 and CDR2 (germline): SQVTM, ANQGSEA. CDR3 sequence (DNA): TGCAGCGTTGAGGAGACTAGCGGGAGGATCGCTCTCTACAATGAGCAGTTCTTC. This encodes CSVEETSGRIALYNEQFF.